The source of this T cell receptor (beta chain) is a study of beta chain features in type 1 diabetes. Study as a whole: The number of sorted cells examined across all samples was some 100 million.

The isolated RNA, all of it, was reverse transcribed, so expressed TCRB transcripts were what got sequenced. Some 3.6 million reads on average were seen across naive, central memory and regulatory T cell samples. Repertoires were generated with immunoSEQ multiplex PCR, while TCRdb's copy carries only in-frame clones and drops some. Among some 180,000 clones listed, about 13% were seen once. Notes on the study in general: The study found fewer insertions and more deletions at VDJ junctions in type 1 diabetes patients.

A few counts support this clone. Its antigen is currently unknown. Sequencing was done on a sample of central memory CD4+ T cells from blood. The clonotype comes from a woman aged 18 to 35 in good health.

CDR3: CASRLRDRGTEAFF. The CDR3, as DNA: TGTGCCAGCAGACTCCGGGACAGGGGCACTGAAGCTTTCTTT. This chain connects TRBV27 to TRBJ1-1; 10 positions match TRBD1. The CDR3 runs 14 residues. After removal of 6 bases from V and 4 bases from J, the junction contained 5 bases not matched to a gene. Looked up from germline, CDR1 is MNHEY and CDR2 is SMNVEV (reference sequence).